These 19 T cell receptor beta chains were all obtained from the same sample, sequenced in a study of early T cells in non-severe SARS-CoV-2 infection. TCRdb analysed the 5' RACE reads with MiXCR anew, one entry per CDR3 protein. The sample contains some 64,000 distinct CDR3 sequences, around 18% of which appear only once. The material was whole blood, obtained at baseline. Source of these receptors: an adult who was a healthcare worker with PCR-confirmed SARS-CoV-2 infection or an uninfected control (not recorded which).

The genes are TRBV24-1 and TRBJ2-1, with 11 nucleotides matching TRBD2. This CDR3 has 12 residues. Germline CDR1 and CDR2: KGHDR and SFDVKD. V gave up 12 bases and J gave up 5 bases; unmatched junction bases: 2. The CDR3 DNA sequence: TGTGCCCCTAGCGGGGGGCACAATGAGCAGTTCTTC. It codes for CAPSGGHNEQFF.

V is TRBV28 and J is TRBJ1-5; D might be TRBD1 (5 bases). The CDR3 runs to 16 residues. V was trimmed by 5 bases and J by 5 bases, leaving 19 bases between them. Per germline, CDR1 MDHEN and CDR2 SYDVKM. The CDR3 sequence is CASSSTGGARDQPQHF. The CDR3, as DNA: TGTGCCAGCAGTAGTACAGGTGGGGCGCGGGATCAGCCCCAGCATTTT.

CDR3 in DNA: TGTGCCACCAGTGATCCCAGGTATAGCAATCAGCCCCAGCATTTT. It is translated as CATSDPRYSNQPQHF. This chain links TRBV24-1 with TRBJ1-5; D remains ambiguous. Between the trimmed V and J ends, which lost 3 bases and 0 bases, there was a span of 8 bases. This CDR3 is built from 15 residues. Germline loops: CDR1 KGHDR, CDR2 SFDVKD.

A single count supports this clonotype. The V gene is TRBV27, the J gene TRBJ2-1; 8 bases line up with TRBD2. CDR1 and CDR2 from the germline V gene are MNHEY and SMNVEV (reference sequence). V was pared by 5 bases and J by 4 bases, with 1 base of the junction left unmatched. The CDR3 contains 13 residues. Here the CDR3 DNA reads TGTGCCAGCAGTAGCGGGGGTTACAATGAGCAGTTCTTC. Its translation: CASSSGGYNEQFF.

This clonotype was counted at least ten times. The chain employs TRBV19 and TRBJ2-1, with D possibly matching TRBD1 (7 bases). Germline assignment: CDR1 LNHDA and CDR2 SQIVND (reference sequence). The CDR3 runs 14 residues. V was pared by 3 bases and J by 7 bases, with 13 bases between. The CDR3, as DNA: TGTGCCAGTAGTATCGGATCAGGGGGGAATGAGCAGTTCTTC. This encodes CASSIGSGGNEQFF.

This clonotype was recorded a few times. This sequence joins TRBV6-1 and TRBJ1-2; 7 bases fit TRBD1. Germline V gene sequence: CDR1 MNHNS, CDR2 SASEGT. The V segment lost 4 bases and the J segment 2 bases; nucleotides outside the gene matches: 4. The CDR3 extends over 14 amino acids. The CDR3 sequence is CASSVGQTNYGYTF. The DNA of the CDR3 is TGTGCCAGCAGTGTGGGACAGACCAACTATGGCTACACCTTC.

V and J are TRBV4-2 and TRBJ2-1; D perhaps matches TRBD2 (5 bases). The V end lost 0 bases, the J end lost 0 bases, and 9 bases lay between the germline ends. Germline values: CDR1 LGHNA, CDR2 YNFKEQ. This CDR3 contains 16 residues. The CDR3 nucleotides are TGTGCCAGCAGCCAAGATCTAGCAGGCTCCTACAATGAGCAGTTCTTC. This gives the protein CASSQDLAGSYNEQFF.

This sequence joins TRBV6-2 or TRBV6-3 and TRBJ2-7; 11 positions agree with TRBD2. V lost 7 bases and J lost 0; bases outside the gene matches: 8. Germline V gene sequence: CDR1 MNHEY, CDR2 SVGEGT. CDR3 size: 16 residues. CDR3: CASMASGRSFSYEQYF. The CDR3 DNA reads as TGTGCCAGCATGGCTAGCGGGAGGTCATTCTCCTACGAGCAGTACTTC.

This clonotype came up a few times. The chain joins TRBV5-6 to TRBJ1-2, with unresolved D. CDR1 is SGHDT and CDR2 is YYEEEE in the germline V gene. Trimming removed 2 bases at V and 4 bases at J, with 15 bases between. The CDR3 contains 15 residues. The CDR3 region is CASSLWGDLIYGYTF. The CDR3 DNA sequence: TGTGCCAGCAGCTTATGGGGAGATCTGATCTATGGCTACACCTTC.

This chain links TRBV6-1 with TRBJ1-6, with D uncertain. Germline V lookup: CDR1 MNHNS, CDR2 SASEGT. V gave up 3 bases and J gave up 5 bases, with 8 bases separating them. The CDR3 loop spans 14 amino acids. The CDR3 sequence is CASSDPRNNSPLHF. The CDR3 DNA reads as TGTGCCAGCAGTGACCCTAGAAATAATTCACCCCTCCACTTT.

This clonotype has ten or more counts. The J gene is TRBJ1-6, the V gene TRBV29-1; the D gene is possibly TRBD1 (5 bases). The germline V and J ends were trimmed by 7 bases and 9 bases, with 16 bases remaining between them. Germline loops: CDR1 SQVTM, CDR2 ANQGSEA. The CDR3 is 13 residues long. The CDR3 DNA reads as TGCAGCGCCGGGGACGCGGAGGGTTCACCCCTCCACTTT. It encodes CSAGDAEGSPLHF.

V gene TRBV7-9 combines with J gene TRBJ2-7; TRBD1 is a possible D gene (5 bases). Trimming took 2 bases from V and 3 from J, leaving 11 bases between them. Germline lookup yields CDR1 SEHNR and CDR2 FQNEAQ (reference sequence). The CDR3 runs 14 residues. The CDR3 region has the DNA TGTGCCAGCAGCTTACAGGCAGACAGCTACGAGCAGTACTTC. It encodes CASSLQADSYEQYF.

The chain carries TRBV7-2 and TRBJ1-6; TRBD1 matches at 7 bases. Per germline, CDR1 SGHTA and CDR2 FQGNSA. V lost 3 bases to trimming and J lost 8 bases; unmatched junction nucleotides: 7. The CDR3 is 15 amino acids. This chain's CDR3 is CASSFGRTGHSPLHF. For the CDR3, the DNA is TGTGCCAGCAGCTTTGGGCGGACAGGTCATTCACCCCTCCACTTT.

This clonotype was seen only a few times. V gene TRBV28 combines with J gene TRBJ2-7; no definite D call. Trimming stripped 4 bases from V and 6 bases from J, with 13 bases between. Germline assignment: CDR1 MDHEN and CDR2 SYDVKM. The CDR3 loop spans 13 amino acids. Written as DNA, the CDR3 is TGTGCCAGCAGTTCTCCCGGCCCACGCGAGCAGTACTTC. It specifies CASSSPGPREQYF.

This clonotype was seen only a few times. The chain combines TRBV7-9 with TRBJ2-3; D is possibly TRBD1 or TRBD2 (5 bases each). CDR1 is SEHNR and CDR2 is FQNEAQ in the germline V gene (reference sequence). CDR3 length: 17 amino acids. The V gene lost 5 bases and the J gene lost 0 bases, with 18 bases spanning the gap. CDR3 amino acids: CASSPLARDPSTDTQYF. The CDR3 DNA sequence: TGTGCCAGCAGCCCTCTAGCCCGGGACCCAAGCACAGATACGCAGTATTTT.

The sample holds a few counts of this clonotype. The chain joins TRBV20-1 to TRBJ2-2; TRBD1 is a possible D gene (6 bases). Germline CDR1 reads DFQATT; CDR2 reads SNEGSKA (reference sequence). With 5 bases removed from V and 1 base from J, the gap between germline ends came to 14 bases. This CDR3 comprises 15 residues. The CDR3 DNA sequence: TGCAGTGCTGCACCGGGACACCGGAACACCGGGGAGCTGTTTTTT. Residues: CSAAPGHRNTGELFF.

The chain uses TRBV11-2 and TRBJ2-1; TRBD2 is a possible D gene (5 bases). With 1 base removed from V and 10 bases from J, the gap between germline ends came to 11 bases. The germline CDR1 and CDR2 sequences are SGHAT and FQNNGV. This CDR3 has 13 amino acids. For the CDR3, the DNA is TGTGCCAGCAGCTTAGGATTGCGGGCCGAGCAGTTCTTC. Its translation is CASSLGLRAEQFF.

The chain employs TRBV3-1 and TRBJ1-5; possible D gene TRBD1, 5 bases. Deletions cut 0 bases from V and 9 bases from J, with 6 bases between. Germline V gene lookup returns CDR1 LGHDT and CDR2 YNNKEL (reference sequence). This CDR3 contains 12 residues. As DNA, the CDR3 is TGTGCCAGCAGCCAAGATCAGGGGCCCCAGCATTTT. It is translated as CASSQDQGPQHF.

This clonotype was counted a few times. This chain joins TRBV9 and TRBJ1-4; possible D gene TRBD1, 6 bases. Deletions cut 3 bases from V and 3 bases from J, with 30 bases between. The germline V gene encodes CDR1 SGDLS and CDR2 YYNGEE. The CDR3 has 21 residues. The CDR3 loop is CASSAGIEGFWGRRSNEKLFF. The CDR3 DNA reads TGTGCCAGCAGCGCCGGGATTGAGGGATTCTGGGGGCGTAGGTCTAATGAAAAACTGTTTTTT.